The 15 T cell receptor beta chains presented below share a single source sample, sequenced in a study of T cell responses to AZD1222 COVID-19 vaccine. Sequencing was performed with immunoSEQ multiplex PCR; in TCRdb, only in-frame clones are kept and a portion is missing. The sample lists about 130,000 clones; more than 70% were seen once. The source was peripheral blood, collected 28 days after the second AZD1222 dose. Receptor source: an adult who received the AZD1222 COVID-19 vaccine.

J is TRBJ1-2 and V is TRBV28; tentative D call: TRBD1 (6 bases). Per the germline V gene, CDR1 is MDHEN and CDR2 is SYDVKM. This CDR3 is 14 amino acids long. V was pared by 7 bases and J by 8 bases, with 20 bases between. CDR3 amino acids: CASTHRATRGGYTF. DNA of the CDR3: TGTGCCAGCACCCACAGGGCCACCCGGGGAGGCTACACCTTC.

This chain links TRBV2 with TRBJ1-6; D perhaps matches TRBD1 (5 bases). The CDR3 is 15 amino acids. Germline V gene lookup returns CDR1 SNHLY and CDR2 FYNNEI. The ends were cut back, 6 bases at V and 3 bases at J, with 12 bases in the middle. The CDR3 spells CASRPPGGYNSPLHF. The CDR3 DNA reads as TGTGCCAGCAGACCGCCGGGGGGCTATAATTCACCCCTCCACTTT.

CDR3 sequence reads: CASSNTDTQYF. The CDR3 DNA reads TGCGCCAGCAGCAACACAGATACGCAGTATTTT. The chain joins TRBV4-1 to TRBJ2-3, with D unclear. Germline CDR1 reads MGHRA; CDR2 reads YSYEKL. CDR3 length equals 11 residues. The V and J ends lost 5 bases and 2 bases respectively, with 2 bases between them.

V and J are TRBV6-4 and TRBJ2-6; the D gene could be TRBD1 or TRBD2 (6 bases each). Trimming stripped 3 bases from V and 4 bases from J, with 10 bases between. Germline-derived CDR1 and CDR2 are MRHNA and SNTAGT. The CDR3 runs to 15 residues. For the CDR3, the DNA is TGTGCCAGCAGTGAACGGGGGCTCGGGGCCAACGTCCTGACTTTC. Protein product: CASSERGLGANVLTF.

This clone was seen just once. The chain is built from TRBV5-1 and TRBJ1-3, with 9 bases lining up with TRBD1. Per the germline V gene, CDR1 is SGHRS and CDR2 is YFSETQ. V was pared by 0 bases and J by 2 bases, with 6 bases of the junction left unmatched. This CDR3 is 17 amino acids long. This CDR3 reads CASSLGRQGGTGNTIYF. The CDR3, as DNA: TGCGCCAGCAGCTTGGGGAGACAGGGGGGAACTGGAAACACCATATATTTT. Together with reference TRBV5-1 and TRBJ1-3, the CDR3 gives the full variable domain: KAGVTQTPRYLIKTRGQQVTLSCSPISGHRSVSWYQQTPGQGLQFLFEYFSETQRNKGNFPGRFSGRQFSNSRSEMNVSTLELGDSALYLCASSLGRQGGTGNTIYFGEGSWLTVV.

This rearrangement joins TRBV25-1 to TRBJ2-1, with D possibly being TRBD2 (5 bases). The V gene lost 6 bases and the J gene lost 7 bases, with 16 bases spanning the gap. CDR1 and CDR2 (germline): MGHDK, SYGVNS. The CDR3 is made up of 14 amino acids. The CDR3 nucleotides are TGTGCCAGCAGAGCTGGAACCGGAGGTAATGAGCAGTTCTTC. Protein sequence: CASRAGTGGNEQFF.

This clone was detected only a few times. This chain connects TRBV14 to TRBJ2-2, with 9 bases that match TRBD2. The V gene's germline CDR1 is SGHDN and CDR2 FVKESK. V was clipped by 4 bases and J by 5 bases; unmatched bases: 23. CDR3 length: 21 residues. The CDR3 sequence: CASSLGGGEDGRSQRTGELFF. CDR3 sequence (DNA): TGTGCCAGCAGCCTCGGCGGGGGGGAGGACGGACGATCCCAACGTACCGGGGAGCTGTTTTTT.

This sequence joins TRBV6-6 and TRBJ2-5, with 11 bases lining up with TRBD2. Germline trimming cut 4 bases from V and 1 base from J; bases unmatched to any gene: 2. The CDR3 loop spans 15 amino acids. Germline V lookup: CDR1 MNHNY, CDR2 SVGAGI (reference sequence). As DNA, the CDR3 is TGTGCCAGCAGTTGGGGACTAGCGGTCCAAGAGACCCAGTACTTC. Translating it yields CASSWGLAVQETQYF.

J is TRBJ1-1 and V is TRBV3-1 (or the pseudogene TRBV3-2); possible D gene TRBD1, 5 bases. The CDR3 runs 13 residues. Germline V lookup: CDR1 LGHDT, CDR2 YNNKEL (reference sequence). Trimming removed 0 bases at V and 6 bases at J, with 8 bases between. The CDR3 here is CASSQEGVSEAFF. The CDR3 bases are TGTGCCAGCAGCCAAGAAGGGGTGTCTGAAGCTTTCTTT.

The chain couples TRBV6-1 to TRBJ2-1; D gene ambiguous. CDR3 length: 15 residues. In germline, CDR1 is MNHNS, CDR2 SASEGT. V shed 2 bases and J shed 2 bases, with 10 bases lying between them. Written as DNA, the CDR3 is TGTGCCAGCAGTGAAAGCCCCGCTGCCTACAATGAGCAGTTCTTC. Its translation: CASSESPAAYNEQFF.

This clone has only one observation. CDR3 bases: TGTGCCAGCAGCCAAGGGTCAAGCGGGGGAGTTCCTAGCACAGATACGCAGTATTTT. It is translated as CASSQGSSGGVPSTDTQYF. The chain combines TRBV3-1 (or the pseudogene TRBV3-2) with TRBJ2-3, with 8 positions matching TRBD2. Germline V gene data show CDR1 as LGHDT and CDR2 as YNNKEL (reference sequence). This CDR3 is built from 19 residues. V shed 1 base and J 0 bases; nucleotides not matched to a gene: 12.

This rearrangement joins TRBV3-1 (or the pseudogene TRBV3-2) to TRBJ1-2; the D gene is possibly TRBD1 (6 bases). CDR1 LGHDT and CDR2 YNNKEL come from the germline V gene (reference sequence). This CDR3 comprises 12 residues. Between the trimmed V and J ends, which lost 4 bases and 5 bases, there was a span of 8 bases. CDR3 protein: CASSLQGYGYTF. The CDR3 nucleotides read TGTGCCAGCAGCCTACAGGGATATGGCTACACCTTC.

The J gene is TRBJ2-3, the V gene TRBV3-1 (or the pseudogene TRBV3-2); possibly TRBD2 for D (6 bases). Germline V lookup: CDR1 LGHDT, CDR2 YNNKEL (reference sequence). The CDR3 covers 16 residues. V was cut by 3 bases and J by 0 bases, with 13 bases left in between. This CDR3 reads CASSQNRGASTDTQYF. CDR3 nucleotides: TGTGCCAGCAGCCAGAACCGCGGGGCCAGCACAGATACGCAGTATTTT.

As for this clone: One end of the junction varies from germline; a read error may be responsible. J is TRBJ1-3 and V is TRBV6-6; perhaps TRBD1 as D (6 bases). This CDR3 has 16 amino acids. In germline, CDR1 is MNHNY, CDR2 SVGAGI (reference sequence). The CDR3: CASSLEGGNSGSTIYF. CDR3 DNA sequence: TGTGCCAGCAGCCTTGAGGGGGGCAACTCTGGAAGCACCATATATTTT.

The chain has TRBV6-5 and TRBJ2-6; D gene ambiguous. The CDR3 sequence is 16 residues long. The V end lost 0 bases, the J end lost 2 bases, and 8 bases lay between the germline ends. CDR1 is MNHEY and CDR2 is SVGAGI in the germline V gene. The CDR3 DNA sequence: TGTGCCAGCAGTTACTCAAAATCTACTGGGGCCAACGTCCTGACTTTC. Residues: CASSYSKSTGANVLTF.